A single sample gave rise to the 15 T cell receptor beta chains below, sequenced in a study of resident and recirculating memory T cells in vitiligo. The assay was immunoSEQ multiplex PCR, and TCRdb's table has in-frame clones only and misses some. This table has 72,000 or so clones, about 90% appearing once. The sequencing sample was made of blood. These TCRs come from a male donor with vitiligo.

V and J are TRBV7-3 and TRBJ2-3; D is undetermined. V lost 5 bases and J lost 0, with 21 bases in between. Per the germline V gene, CDR1 is SGHTA and CDR2 is FQGTGA. CDR3 length: 18 amino acids. CDR3 sequence reads: CASSPYSLLSSSTDTQYF. The DNA for the CDR3 is TGTGCCAGCAGCCCTTACTCGTTATTGTCCTCTAGCACAGATACGCAGTATTTT.

This clone was seen more than once but under ten times. The rearrangement uses TRBV4-2 and TRBJ1-2, with D perhaps TRBD1 (6 bases). Per the germline V gene, CDR1 is LGHNA and CDR2 is YNFKEQ. Deletions cut 0 bases from V and 3 bases from J, with 11 bases between. This CDR3 has 15 residues. The DNA for the CDR3 is TGTGCCAGCAGCCAAGATCCCAAGGGGGACTATGGCTACACCTTC. Translated, it gives CASSQDPKGDYGYTF.

This clone was seen only once. The rearrangement joins TRBV5-1 to TRBJ2-2, with a tentative D call TRBD1 (6 bases). CDR3 size: 15 residues. Trimming pared 2 bases from V and 2 bases from J, leaving 10 bases between. Per the germline V gene, CDR1 is SGHRS and CDR2 is YFSETQ. CDR3 residues: CASSLDRTNTGELFF. In nucleotides, the CDR3 is TGCGCCAGCAGCTTAGACAGGACAAACACCGGGGAGCTGTTTTTT.

The chain combines TRBV7-2 with TRBJ2-3; D is undetermined. Between the trimmed V and J ends, which lost 1 base and 9 bases, there was a span of 14 bases. The CDR3 sequence is 14 residues long. Germline lookup yields CDR1 SGHTA and CDR2 FQGNSA. CDR3 DNA: TGTGCCAGCAGCTTAGAGCCTAGTATCTTGACGCAGTATTTT. This translates into CASSLEPSILTQYF.

The chain employs TRBV5-1 and TRBJ2-1, with 8 bases matching TRBD1. V trimming: 0 bases; J trimming: 3 bases; junction bases outside the gene matches: 2. Germline CDR1 is SGHRS and CDR2 is YFSETQ. The CDR3 length is 15 residues. CDR3 in DNA: TGCGCCAGCAGCTTGGGACAGGGGTTCTACAATGAGCAGTTCTTC. Translated, it gives CASSLGQGFYNEQFF.

This chain uses TRBV27 with TRBJ2-1; tentatively, D is TRBD2 (6 bases). Germline CDR1 and CDR2: MNHEY and SMNVEV (reference sequence). V was cut by 7 bases and J by 7 bases, with 20 bases left in between. CDR3 length equals 15 residues. The CDR3 region is CASTLQRAQRNEQFF. CDR3 sequence (DNA): TGTGCCAGCACCCTTCAGCGGGCGCAAAGGAATGAGCAGTTCTTC.

The J gene is TRBJ1-2, the V gene TRBV27; D remains ambiguous. CDR3 size: 15 residues. Deletions cut 6 bases from V and 3 bases from J, with 17 bases between. Germline CDR1 reads MNHEY; CDR2 reads SMNVEV (reference sequence). The chain's CDR3 is CASSPVSPRDYGYTF. The CDR3, as DNA: TGTGCCAGCAGCCCAGTGAGTCCGAGGGACTATGGCTACACCTTC.

In its sample, this clone was seen once. The rearrangement uses TRBV18 and TRBJ1-1, with 9 bases that match TRBD1. The J segment lost 2 bases and the V segment lost 2 bases, leaving 6 bases of the junction unmatched. Looked up from germline, CDR1 is KGHSH and CDR2 is LQKENI. CDR3 length: 16 residues. CDR3 sequence reads: CASSPGTGSFNTEAFF. The CDR3, as DNA: TGTGCCAGCTCACCAGGGACAGGGAGCTTCAACACTGAAGCTTTCTTT.

The V and J genes are TRBV7-2 and TRBJ2-1; TRBD2 is a possible D gene (6 bases). The CDR3 loop spans 15 amino acids. Germline values: CDR1 SGHTA, CDR2 FQGNSA. The V and J ends lost 5 bases and 2 bases respectively, with 13 bases between them. CDR3 sequence: CASSTTRGTYNEQFF. The DNA for the CDR3 is TGTGCCAGCAGCACGACTAGGGGCACCTACAATGAGCAGTTCTTC. Complete variable domain (other parts from reference TRBV7-2 and TRBJ2-1): GAGVSQSPSNKVTEKGKDVELRCDPISGHTALYWYRQSLGQGLEFLIYFQGNSAPDKSGLPSDRFSAERTGGSVSTLTIQRTQQEDSAVYLCASSTTRGTYNEQFFGPGTRLTVL.

The genes are TRBV27 and TRBJ1-2, with a tentative D call TRBD1 (6 bases). V gave up 10 bases and J gave up 8 bases, with 32 bases separating them. Germline assignment: CDR1 MNHEY and CDR2 SMNVEV (reference sequence). The CDR3 spans 17 residues. This CDR3 reads CATRGHDGRPQGKGYTF. The CDR3 DNA sequence: TGTGCCACTCGGGGCCACGATGGACGACCCCAGGGGAAGGGCTACACCTTC.

The chain couples TRBV28 to TRBJ2-7, with 8 bases aligning to TRBD1. The CDR3 spans 16 residues. CDR1 and CDR2 from the germline V gene are MDHEN and SYDVKM. Unmatched junction bases numbered 10, after V lost 0 bases and J lost 6 bases. The CDR3 is CASSLWSTGERFEQYF. CDR3 DNA sequence: TGTGCCAGCAGTTTATGGTCGACAGGGGAGCGTTTCGAGCAGTACTTC.

The CDR3 spells CASSKAGVYNEQFF. CDR3 sequence (DNA): TGTGCCAGTAGTAAGGCAGGGGTGTACAATGAGCAGTTCTTC. The V gene is TRBV19, the J gene TRBJ2-1; D may be TRBD1 (6 bases). Trimming took off 4 bases at V and 4 bases at J, with 11 bases between the two ends. This CDR3 contains 14 residues. Germline CDR1 LNHDA, CDR2 SQIVND (reference sequence).

The rearrangement uses TRBV2 and TRBJ2-3; 16 bases line up with TRBD2. The CDR3 covers 20 residues. Per the germline V gene, CDR1 is SNHLY and CDR2 is FYNNEI. V shed 2 bases and J 3 bases; nucleotides not matched to a gene: 11. In DNA, the CDR3 is TGTGCCAGCAGTGAAATGGGACTAGCGGGAGGGAGGGGGAAAACAGATACGCAGTATTTT. Translating gives CASSEMGLAGGRGKTDTQYF.

The chain uses TRBV28 and TRBJ1-1; D gene ambiguous. V lost 5 bases to trimming and J lost 0 bases, with 19 bases between them. Per germline, CDR1 MDHEN and CDR2 SYDVKM. The CDR3 length is 17 residues. CDR3 sequence (DNA): TGTGCCAGCAGTCGAGCTGATCTAGGGAGGCTGAACACTGAAGCTTTCTTT. It specifies CASSRADLGRLNTEAFF.

The rearrangement joins TRBV6-1 to TRBJ1-1; D is uncertain. This CDR3 is 13 amino acids long. CDR1 and CDR2 from the germline V gene are MNHNS and SASEGT. Trimming shortened V by 6 bases and J by 4 bases, and 12 bases separated the two germline ends. The CDR3 spells CASRVREFTEAFF. In DNA form, the CDR3 reads TGTGCCAGCAGGGTTAGGGAGTTCACTGAAGCTTTCTTT.